Below are 23 T cell receptor beta chains sequenced from a single sample in a study of human T cells and chemical hapten exposure. TCRdb independently ran MiXCR on the RACE reads; one entry per CDR3 protein. The data contain about 110,000 distinct CDR3 sequences, less than 15% of them singletons. The time point here: pre-sensitization, week 0. This sample's treatment: therapeutic diphenylcyclopropenone sensitization with weekly scalp DPC. Source: whole blood, taken in connection with sensitization to the hapten diphenylcyclopropenone (DPC). These receptors all stem from a woman in her fifties or sixties with alopecia areata. Some clones in this sample may be carry-over from other donors' samples.

This clonotype appeared a few times. The V gene is TRBV21-1, the J gene TRBJ2-7. TRBV21-1 is a pseudogene segment. The CDR3 sequence is 11 residues long. The CDR3 nucleotides are TGTGCCAGCAGAAAGGGTAGGGAGCAGTACTTC. The encoded protein is CASRKGREQYF.

This clonotype was picked up a small number of times. DNA for the CDR3: TGTGCCGTGTCGGGGACTAGCTTCCACGAGCAGTACTTC. Encoded protein: CAVSGTSFHEQYF. The chain employs TRBV28 and TRBJ2-7; 9 nucleotides align to TRBD2. This CDR3 contains 13 residues. The germline V gene has CDR1 MDHEN and CDR2 SYDVKM. The V gene end was trimmed by 11 bases and the J gene end by 5 bases; junction bases not matched to a gene: 10.

Only a few counts were recorded for this clonotype. The V and J genes are TRBV20-1 and TRBJ2-3; 12 bases agree with TRBD1. Trimming took 6 bases from V and 6 from J; bases not matched to a gene: 10. Germline V lookup: CDR1 DFQATT, CDR2 SNEGSKA (reference sequence). The CDR3 is 15 residues long. The CDR3 protein is CSAINGDRGLDTQYF. DNA of the CDR3: TGCAGTGCCATTAACGGGGACAGGGGGCTGGATACGCAGTATTTT.

This clonotype was seen ten or more times. The chain carries TRBV12-3 or TRBV12-4 and TRBJ2-5, with TRBD2 matching over 12 bases. V was clipped by 0 bases and J by 2 bases; unmatched bases: 13. This CDR3 is 20 amino acids long. The CDR3, as DNA: TGTGCCAGCAGTTTAGCGCTTTTGGCTAGCGGGAGGGCGGAACAAGAGACCCAGTACTTC. Its protein is CASSLALLASGRAEQETQYF.

This clonotype has a handful of counts. This sequence joins TRBV29-1 and TRBJ2-7; no clear D gene. V was cut by 1 base and J by 1 base, with 8 bases left in between. This CDR3 has 13 amino acids. Germline CDR1 is SQVTM and CDR2 is ANQGSEA. The CDR3 sequence: CSVEAGGSYEQYF. Here the CDR3 DNA reads TGCAGCGTTGAAGCCGGTGGTTCCTACGAGCAGTACTTC.

This clonotype was seen only a few times. The V call is TRBV7-2, the J call TRBJ2-6; D call uncertain. CDR1 is SGHTA and CDR2 is FQGNSA in the germline V gene. This CDR3 spans 10 amino acids. Trimming left V 2 bases short and J 15 bases short, with 5 bases between. The CDR3 loop is CASSLTALTF. CDR3 DNA sequence: TGTGCCAGCAGCTTAACGGCCCTGACTTTC.

This clonotype showed up many times. The chain couples TRBV20-1 to TRBJ1-4; a possible D gene is TRBD1 (6 bases). The CDR3 runs 14 residues. Trimming cost V 3 bases and J 5 bases, with 13 bases left between them. CDR1 and CDR2 (germline): DFQATT, SNEGSKA (reference sequence). CDR3 nucleotides: TGCAGTGCTAGGGGGGCAGCGCTCAATGAAAAACTGTTTTTT. It translates to CSARGAALNEKLFF.

V usage is TRBV28 and J usage is TRBJ2-4; D might be TRBD2 (6 bases). V dropped 8 bases and J dropped 5 bases, with 13 bases sitting between them. The CDR3 extends over 13 amino acids. The V gene's germline CDR1 is MDHEN and CDR2 SYDVKM. This chain's CDR3 is CASRGGGENIQYF. The DNA of the CDR3 is TGTGCCAGCCGGGGAGGCGGAGAAAACATTCAGTACTTC. Supplemented by reference TRBV28 and TRBJ2-4, the full variable domain reads DVKVTQSSRYLVKRTGEKVFLECVQDMDHENMFWYRQDPGLGLRLIYFSYDVKMKEKGDIPEGYSVSREKKERFSLILESASTNQTSMYLCASRGGGENIQYFGAGTRLSVL.

Only a few counts were recorded for this clonotype. The V and J genes are TRBV7-9 and TRBJ2-7; 7 nucleotides agree with TRBD1. J gave up 5 bases and V 4 bases, and 8 bases lay outside the gene matches. Germline assignment: CDR1 SEHNR and CDR2 FQNEAQ (reference sequence). The CDR3 extends over 14 amino acids. The chain's CDR3 is CASSSNRGFHEQYF. CDR3 sequence (DNA): TGTGCCAGCAGCTCCAACAGGGGTTTCCACGAGCAGTACTTC. Together with reference TRBV7-9 and TRBJ2-7, the CDR3 gives the full variable domain: DTGVSQNPRHKITKRGQNVTFRCDPISEHNRLYWYRQTLGQGPEFLTYFQNEAQLEKSRLLSDRFSAERPKGSFSTLEIQRTEQGDSAMYLCASSSNRGFHEQYFGPGTRLTVT.

This clonotype was counted many times. This rearrangement joins TRBV27 to TRBJ2-1, with TRBD2 as a possible D gene (6 bases). Germline CDR1 is MNHEY and CDR2 is SMNVEV (reference sequence). Trimming shortened V by 6 bases and J by 2 bases, and 11 bases separated the two germline ends. The CDR3 extends over 14 amino acids. This CDR3 reads CASSLRGAYNEQFF. Written as DNA, the CDR3 is TGTGCCAGCAGCTTGCGGGGAGCCTACAATGAGCAGTTCTTC.

This clonotype showed up just a few times. The chain is built from TRBV11-3 and TRBJ2-1; D remains unclear. The V end was cut by 0 bases, the J end by 9 bases, with 6 bases between. The germline gives CDR1 SGHNT, CDR2 YENEEA. The CDR3 spans 12 residues. DNA for the CDR3: TGTGCCAGCAGCTTAGACGGCAGTGAGCAGTTCTTC. This translates into CASSLDGSEQFF.

The V and J genes are TRBV28 and TRBJ2-1; 7 nucleotides agree with TRBD2. Germline trimming cut 4 bases from V and 0 bases from J; bases unmatched to any gene: 12. CDR3 length: 18 amino acids. Germline values: CDR1 MDHEN, CDR2 SYDVKM. CDR3 sequence reads: CASSSPVAGGSSYNEQFF. The CDR3 DNA sequence: TGTGCCAGCAGTTCCCCGGTAGCGGGCGGGAGCTCCTACAATGAGCAGTTCTTC.

This clonotype was observed a handful of times. The chain is built from TRBV14 and TRBJ2-3, with TRBD2 identical over 12 bases. The CDR3 spans 17 residues. The ends lost 4 bases at V and 9 bases at J; junction bases unmatched: 14. Germline CDR1 is SGHDN and CDR2 is FVKESK. CDR3 loop: CASSPTLLAGGFGTQYF. Here the CDR3 DNA reads TGTGCCAGCAGCCCGACTCTACTAGCGGGGGGCTTCGGGACGCAGTATTTT. Drawing the rest from reference TRBV14 and TRBJ2-3, the complete variable domain is EAGVTQFPSHSVIEKGQTVTLRCDPISGHDNLYWYRRVMGKEIKFLLHFVKESKQDESGMPNNRFLAERTGGTYSTLKVQPAELEDSGVYFCASSPTLLAGGFGTQYFGPGTRLTVL.

This clonotype appeared once. The DNA for the CDR3 is TGCGCCAGCAGCACCCCGGATACCGGAGCTTTCTTT. Residues: CASSTPDTGAFF. The genes are TRBV5-1 and TRBJ1-1; the D is unclear. This CDR3 contains 12 residues. V was trimmed by 4 bases and J by 10 bases, leaving 14 bases between them. The germline gives CDR1 SGHRS, CDR2 YFSETQ.

This clonotype was seen at least ten times. The V and J genes are TRBV19 and TRBJ2-3; 7 nucleotides match TRBD2. CDR1 and CDR2 (germline): LNHDA, SQIVND (reference sequence). V gave up 4 bases and J gave up 8 bases; unmatched junction bases: 6. CDR3 length equals 13 residues. This CDR3 is CASSSGSFGTQYF. CDR3 coding DNA: TGTGCCAGTAGTAGCGGGAGCTTTGGTACGCAGTATTTT.

The CDR3 region has the DNA TGCAGCGTGAGAGGGCCAACCGGGGAGCTGTTTTTT. Translated, it gives CSVRGPTGELFF. This chain joins TRBV29-1 and TRBJ2-2; a possible D gene is TRBD2 (5 bases). Germline CDR1 SQVTM, CDR2 ANQGSEA. Between the trimmed V and J ends, which lost 6 bases and 5 bases, there was a span of 10 bases. This CDR3 spans 12 amino acids.

The chain uses TRBV29-1 and TRBJ2-7; no clear D. Germline CDR1 SQVTM, CDR2 ANQGSEA. The CDR3 spans 11 residues. Trimming removed 2 bases at V and 2 bases at J, with 4 bases between. In DNA form, the CDR3 reads TGCAGCGTTGAAACAGCCTACGAGCAGTACTTC. Its protein is CSVETAYEQYF.

This clonotype was seen only once. The rearrangement uses TRBV4-3 and TRBJ2-5; 8 bases map to TRBD1. The CDR3 spans 15 residues. Germline V gene lookup returns CDR1 LGHNA and CDR2 YSLEER. With 0 bases clipped from V and 3 bases from J, the junction kept 3 bases outside the gene matches. The CDR3 coding sequence is TGCGCCAGCAGCCAAGATCCAGGGGGCGAAGAGACCCAGTACTTC. Residues: CASSQDPGGEETQYF.

The chain employs TRBV29-1 and TRBJ1-2; perhaps TRBD1 as D (5 bases). The V end was cut by 1 base, the J end by 6 bases, with 21 bases between. The germline gives CDR1 SQVTM, CDR2 ANQGSEA. The CDR3 is made up of 16 amino acids. CDR3 sequence reads: CSVEGGGPTLRDGYTF. The CDR3 DNA is TGCAGCGTTGAAGGTGGGGGTCCCACACTTCGGGATGGCTACACCTTC.

The CDR3, as DNA: TGTGCCAGCAGTTTATTTTACACCGGGGAGCTGTTTTTT. This translates into CASSLFYTGELFF. The chain links TRBV27 to TRBJ2-2; no definite D call. This CDR3 spans 13 amino acids. The V gene lost 1 base and the J gene lost 3 bases, with 3 bases spanning the gap. Germline V gene data show CDR1 as MNHEY and CDR2 as SMNVEV (reference sequence).

Within the sample, this clonotype is medium-sized (0.01 to 0.1%). The chain is built from TRBV6-2 or TRBV6-3 and TRBJ2-1; no clear D. The V and J ends lost 0 bases and 6 bases respectively, with 0 bases between them. This CDR3 is 11 amino acids long. Per germline, CDR1 MNHEY and CDR2 SVGEGT. The CDR3 DNA follows: TGTGCCAGCAGTTACTCCAATGAGCAGTTCTTC. Amino acid sequence: CASSYSNEQFF.

This clonotype was seen more than once but under ten times. The CDR3 region is CASSFRGGTYNEQFF. In DNA, the CDR3 is TGTGCCAGCAGCTTCCGGGGGGGTACCTACAATGAGCAGTTCTTC. The chain carries TRBV7-2 and TRBJ2-1, with TRBD2 matching over 8 bases. The V segment lost 3 bases and the J segment 2 bases; nucleotides outside the gene matches: 3. In germline, CDR1 is SGHTA, CDR2 FQGNSA. The CDR3 loop spans 15 amino acids.

This clonotype has only a few counts. V is TRBV11-2 and J is TRBJ2-2; unclear D gene. Germline V CDR1 and CDR2: SGHAT, FQNNGV. V gave up 5 bases and J gave up 5 bases, with 21 bases separating them. The CDR3 runs 17 residues. The CDR3 coding sequence is TGTGCCAGCAGCCTGGCCCCCGTCCGCCCAGGTACCGGGGAGCTGTTTTTT. This sequence encodes CASSLAPVRPGTGELFF.